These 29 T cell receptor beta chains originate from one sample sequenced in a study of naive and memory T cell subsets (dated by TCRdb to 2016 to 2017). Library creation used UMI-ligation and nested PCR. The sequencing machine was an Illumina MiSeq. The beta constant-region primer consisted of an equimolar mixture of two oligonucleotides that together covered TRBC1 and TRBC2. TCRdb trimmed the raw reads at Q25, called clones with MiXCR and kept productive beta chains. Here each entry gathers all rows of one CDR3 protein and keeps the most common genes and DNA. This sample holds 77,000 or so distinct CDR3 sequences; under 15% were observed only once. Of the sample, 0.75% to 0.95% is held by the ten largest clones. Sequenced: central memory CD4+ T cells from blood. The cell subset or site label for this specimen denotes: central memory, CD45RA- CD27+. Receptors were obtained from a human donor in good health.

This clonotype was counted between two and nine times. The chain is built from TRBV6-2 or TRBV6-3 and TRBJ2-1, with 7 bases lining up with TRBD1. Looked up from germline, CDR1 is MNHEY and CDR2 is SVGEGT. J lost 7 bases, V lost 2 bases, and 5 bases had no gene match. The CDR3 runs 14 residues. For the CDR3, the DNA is TGTGCCAGCAGTTACCGGGACAGTTTTAATGAGCAGTTCTTC. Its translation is CASSYRDSFNEQFF.

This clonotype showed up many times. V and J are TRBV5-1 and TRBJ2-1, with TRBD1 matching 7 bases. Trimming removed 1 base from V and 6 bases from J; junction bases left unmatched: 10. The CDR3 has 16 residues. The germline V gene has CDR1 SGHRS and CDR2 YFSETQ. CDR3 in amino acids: CASSLRGHLGANEQFF. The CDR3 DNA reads TGCGCCAGCAGCTTGAGGGGGCATCTCGGGGCCAATGAGCAGTTCTTC.

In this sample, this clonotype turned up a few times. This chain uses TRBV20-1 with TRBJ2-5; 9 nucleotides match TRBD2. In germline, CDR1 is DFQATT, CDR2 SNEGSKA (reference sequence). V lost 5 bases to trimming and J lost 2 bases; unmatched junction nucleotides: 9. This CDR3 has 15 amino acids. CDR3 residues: CSAPGGTSNQETQYF. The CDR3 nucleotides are TGCAGTGCTCCGGGCGGGACTAGCAATCAAGAGACCCAGTACTTC.

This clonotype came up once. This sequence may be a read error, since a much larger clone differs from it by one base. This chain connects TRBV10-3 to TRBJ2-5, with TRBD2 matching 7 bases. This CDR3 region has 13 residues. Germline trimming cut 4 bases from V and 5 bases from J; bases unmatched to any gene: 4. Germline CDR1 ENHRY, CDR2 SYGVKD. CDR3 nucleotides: TGTGCCATCAGTGGGGGGGGAGCGGAGACCCAGTACTTC. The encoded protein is CAISGGGAETQYF.

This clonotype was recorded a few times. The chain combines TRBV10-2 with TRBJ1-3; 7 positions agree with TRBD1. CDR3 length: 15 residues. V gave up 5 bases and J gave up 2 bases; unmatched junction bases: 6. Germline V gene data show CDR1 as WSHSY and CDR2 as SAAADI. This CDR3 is CASSFQGGPGNTIYF. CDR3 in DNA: TGCGCCAGCAGTTTCCAAGGGGGCCCTGGAAACACCATATATTTT.

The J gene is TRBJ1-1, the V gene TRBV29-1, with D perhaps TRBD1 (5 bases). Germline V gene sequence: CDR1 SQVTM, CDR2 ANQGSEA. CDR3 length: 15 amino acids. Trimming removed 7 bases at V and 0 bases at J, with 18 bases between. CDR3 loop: CSGGADSDLNTEAFF. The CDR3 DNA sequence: TGCAGCGGCGGGGCTGACAGCGACTTGAACACTGAAGCTTTCTTT.

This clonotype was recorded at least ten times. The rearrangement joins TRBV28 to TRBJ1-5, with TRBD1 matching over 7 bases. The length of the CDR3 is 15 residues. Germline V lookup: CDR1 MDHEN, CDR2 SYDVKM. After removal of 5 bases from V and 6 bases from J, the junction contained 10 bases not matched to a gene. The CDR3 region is CASSPGQFGVQPQHF. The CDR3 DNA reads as TGTGCCAGCAGTCCGGGACAGTTTGGCGTTCAGCCCCAGCATTTT.

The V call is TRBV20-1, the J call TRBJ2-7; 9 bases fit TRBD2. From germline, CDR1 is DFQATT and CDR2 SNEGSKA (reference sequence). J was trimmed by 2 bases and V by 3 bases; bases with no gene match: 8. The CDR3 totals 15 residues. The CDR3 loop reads CSARASSGNTYEQYF. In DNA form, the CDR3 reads TGCAGTGCTAGGGCCTCTAGCGGGAATACCTACGAGCAGTACTTC.

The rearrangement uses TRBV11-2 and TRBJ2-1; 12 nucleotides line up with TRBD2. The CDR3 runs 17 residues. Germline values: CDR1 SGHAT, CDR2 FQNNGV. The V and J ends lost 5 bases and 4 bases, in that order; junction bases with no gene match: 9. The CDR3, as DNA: TGTGCCAGCAGCCCACCGACTAGCGGGGGCATTTACAATGAGCAGTTCTTC. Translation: CASSPPTSGGIYNEQFF.

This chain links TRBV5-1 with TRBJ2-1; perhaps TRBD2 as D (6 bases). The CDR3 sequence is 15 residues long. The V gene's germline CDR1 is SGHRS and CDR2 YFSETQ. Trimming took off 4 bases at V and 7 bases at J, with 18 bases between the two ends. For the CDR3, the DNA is TGCGCCAGCAGCCGTGAGGGAGGTTCCGGGAATGAGCAGTTCTTC. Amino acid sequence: CASSREGGSGNEQFF.

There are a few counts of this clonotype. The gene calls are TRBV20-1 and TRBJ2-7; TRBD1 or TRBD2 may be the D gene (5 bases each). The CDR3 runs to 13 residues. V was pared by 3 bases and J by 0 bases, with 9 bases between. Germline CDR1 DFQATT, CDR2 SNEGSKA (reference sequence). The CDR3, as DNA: TGCAGTGCTAGTAGGGACCCCTCCTACGAGCAGTACTTC. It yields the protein CSASRDPSYEQYF.

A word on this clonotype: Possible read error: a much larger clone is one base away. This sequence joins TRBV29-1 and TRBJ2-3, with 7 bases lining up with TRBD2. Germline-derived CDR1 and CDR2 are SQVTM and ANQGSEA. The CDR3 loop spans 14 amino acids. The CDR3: CSVEGGRGADTQDF. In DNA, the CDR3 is TGCAGCGTTGAGGGAGGGAGAGGAGCAGATACGCAGGATTTT.

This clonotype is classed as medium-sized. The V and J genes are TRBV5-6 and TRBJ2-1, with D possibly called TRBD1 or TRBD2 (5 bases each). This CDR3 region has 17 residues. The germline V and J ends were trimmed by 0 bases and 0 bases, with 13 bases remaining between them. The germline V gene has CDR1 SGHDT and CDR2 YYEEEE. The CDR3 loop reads CASSLARDGSSYNEQFF. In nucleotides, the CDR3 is TGTGCCAGCAGCTTGGCGAGGGACGGAAGCTCCTACAATGAGCAGTTCTTC. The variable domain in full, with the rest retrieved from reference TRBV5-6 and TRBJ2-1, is DAGVTQSPTHLIKTRGQQVTLRCSPKSGHDTVSWYQQALGQGPQFIFQYYEEEERQRGNFPDRFSGHQFPNYSSELNVNALLLGDSALYLCASSLARDGSSYNEQFFGPGTRLTVL.

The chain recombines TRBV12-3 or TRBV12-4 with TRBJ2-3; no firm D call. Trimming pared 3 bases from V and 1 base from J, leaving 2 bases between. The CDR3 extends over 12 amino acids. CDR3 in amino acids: CASSFGTDTQYF. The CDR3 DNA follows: TGTGCCAGCAGTTTTGGCACAGATACGCAGTATTTT.

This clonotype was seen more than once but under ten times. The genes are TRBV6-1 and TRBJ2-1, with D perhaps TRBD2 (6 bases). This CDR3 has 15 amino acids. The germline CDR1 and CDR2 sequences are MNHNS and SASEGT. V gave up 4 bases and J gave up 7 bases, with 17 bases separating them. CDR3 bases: TGTGCCAGCAGTGGTCGGAGGGTGGGAAGGAATGAGCAGTTCTTC. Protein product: CASSGRRVGRNEQFF.

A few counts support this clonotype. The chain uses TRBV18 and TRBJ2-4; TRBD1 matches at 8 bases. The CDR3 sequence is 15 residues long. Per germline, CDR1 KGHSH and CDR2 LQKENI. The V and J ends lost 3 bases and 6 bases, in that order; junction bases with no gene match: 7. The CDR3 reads CASSPGDRGVNIQYF. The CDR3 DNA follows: TGTGCCAGCTCACCGGGAGACAGGGGCGTAAACATTCAGTACTTC. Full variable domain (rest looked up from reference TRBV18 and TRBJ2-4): NAGVMQNPRHLVRRRGQEARLRCSPMKGHSHVYWYRQLPEEGLKFMVYLQKENIIDESGMPKERFSAEFPKEGPSILRIQQVVRGDSAAYFCASSPGDRGVNIQYFGAGTRLSVL.

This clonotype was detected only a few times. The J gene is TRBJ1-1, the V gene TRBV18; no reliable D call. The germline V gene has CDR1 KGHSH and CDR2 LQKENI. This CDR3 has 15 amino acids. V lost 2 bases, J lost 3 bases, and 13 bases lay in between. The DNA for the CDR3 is TGTGCCAGCTCACCATTTGTAGGGAGGGACACTGAAGCTTTCTTT. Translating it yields CASSPFVGRDTEAFF.

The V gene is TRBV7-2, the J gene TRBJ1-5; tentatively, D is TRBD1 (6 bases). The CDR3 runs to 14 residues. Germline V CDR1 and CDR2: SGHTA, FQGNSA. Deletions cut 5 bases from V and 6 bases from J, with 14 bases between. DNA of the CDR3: TGTGCCAGCAGCACGGACAGAAATGTTCAGCCCCAGCATTTT. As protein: CASSTDRNVQPQHF.

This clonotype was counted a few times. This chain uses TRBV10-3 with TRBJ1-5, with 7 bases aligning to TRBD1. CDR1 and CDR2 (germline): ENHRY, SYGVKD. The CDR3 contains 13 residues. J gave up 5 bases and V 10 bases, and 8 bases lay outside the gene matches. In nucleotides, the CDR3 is TGTGCCACCACGGGACAGCTTGATCAGCCCCAGCATTTT. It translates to CATTGQLDQPQHF.

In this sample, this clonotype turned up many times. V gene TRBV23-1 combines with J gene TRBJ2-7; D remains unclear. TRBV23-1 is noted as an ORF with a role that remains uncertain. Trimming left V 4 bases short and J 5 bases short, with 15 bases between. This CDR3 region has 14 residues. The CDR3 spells CASSPRPERNEQYF. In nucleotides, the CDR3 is TGCGCCAGCAGTCCCCGTCCGGAAAGAAACGAGCAGTACTTC.

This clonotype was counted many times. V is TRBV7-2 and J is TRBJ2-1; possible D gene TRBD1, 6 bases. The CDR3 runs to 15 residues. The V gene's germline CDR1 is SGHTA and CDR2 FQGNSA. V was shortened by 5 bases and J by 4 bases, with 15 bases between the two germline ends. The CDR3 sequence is CASSKTGDTYNEQFF. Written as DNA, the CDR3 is TGTGCCAGCAGCAAGACAGGCGATACATACAATGAGCAGTTCTTC.

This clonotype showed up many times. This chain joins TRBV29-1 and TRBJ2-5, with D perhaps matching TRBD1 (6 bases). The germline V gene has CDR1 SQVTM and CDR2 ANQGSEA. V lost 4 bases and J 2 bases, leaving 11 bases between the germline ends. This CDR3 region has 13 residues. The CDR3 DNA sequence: TGCAGCGTTGTCCTGACAGGACAAGAGACCCAGTACTTC. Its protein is CSVVLTGQETQYF.

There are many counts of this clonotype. Here the CDR3 reads CASSRERRLAGGPGELFF. CDR3 DNA sequence: TGTGCCAGCAGCCGCGAACGCCGACTAGCGGGAGGCCCCGGGGAGCTGTTTTTT. This rearrangement joins TRBV7-2 to TRBJ2-2, with 13 positions matching TRBD2. CDR3 length: 18 residues. V lost 5 bases, J lost 6 bases, and 12 bases stayed unmatched. Germline values: CDR1 SGHTA, CDR2 FQGNSA.

The CDR3 DNA sequence: TGTGCCAGCAGTTATGGGGTGACCTATGGCTACACCTTC. Its protein product is CASSYGVTYGYTF. The rearrangement uses TRBV6-5 and TRBJ1-2; D remains ambiguous. This CDR3 region has 13 residues. V was clipped by 3 bases and J by 4 bases, with 9 bases between them. Germline loops: CDR1 MNHEY, CDR2 SVGAGI.

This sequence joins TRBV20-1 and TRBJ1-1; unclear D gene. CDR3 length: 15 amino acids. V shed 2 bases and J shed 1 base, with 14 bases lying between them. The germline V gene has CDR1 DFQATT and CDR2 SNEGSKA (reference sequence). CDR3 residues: CSARYFGGPNTEAFF. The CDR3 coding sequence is TGCAGTGCTAGATATTTTGGCGGCCCGAACACTGAAGCTTTCTTT.

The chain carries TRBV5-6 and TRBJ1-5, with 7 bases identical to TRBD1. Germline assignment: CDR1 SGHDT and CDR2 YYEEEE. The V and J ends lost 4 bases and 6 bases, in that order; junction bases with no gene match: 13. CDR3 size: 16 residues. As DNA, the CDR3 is TGTGCCAGCAGCGTCGGACAGGTCGGGTTGAGTCAGCCCCAGCATTTT. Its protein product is CASSVGQVGLSQPQHF.

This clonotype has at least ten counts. The CDR3 sequence is CSAQTDSSYEQYF. As DNA, the CDR3 is TGCAGCGCCCAAACCGATAGCTCCTACGAGCAGTACTTC. The chain links TRBV29-1 to TRBJ2-7; D is undetermined. Trimming removed 7 bases at V and 0 bases at J, with 13 bases between. This CDR3 region has 13 residues. CDR1 and CDR2 (germline): SQVTM, ANQGSEA.

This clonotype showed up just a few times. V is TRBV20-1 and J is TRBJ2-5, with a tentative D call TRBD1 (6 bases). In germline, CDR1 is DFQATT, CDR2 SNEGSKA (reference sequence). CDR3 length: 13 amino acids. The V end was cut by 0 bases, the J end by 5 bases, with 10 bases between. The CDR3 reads CSAREPGAETQYF. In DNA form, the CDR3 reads TGCAGTGCTAGAGAGCCAGGGGCGGAGACCCAGTACTTC.

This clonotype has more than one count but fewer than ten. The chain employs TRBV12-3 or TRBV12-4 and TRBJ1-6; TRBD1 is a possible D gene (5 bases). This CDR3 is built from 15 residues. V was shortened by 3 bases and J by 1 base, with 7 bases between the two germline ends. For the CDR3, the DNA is TGTGCCAGCAGTTTTAGGGGATCCTATAATTCACCCCTCCACTTT. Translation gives CASSFRGSYNSPLHF.